This T cell receptor beta chain was documented in a study of cytomegalovirus exposure and HLA in healthy donors. Primers for the PCR totalled 60 Vbeta and 13 Jbeta. The table came from immunoSEQ multiplex PCR; TCRdb's copy has only in-frame clones and leaves some out. The profile shows about 160,000 clones, under 80% of them singletons. V lost 0 bases and J 3 bases, leaving 9 bases between the germline ends. In germline, CDR1 is SGHRS, CDR2 YFSETQ. The CDR3 sequence is 14 residues long. The clonotype was recovered from a woman aged 25-40 years in good health and CMV-seronegative. V gene TRBV5-1 combines with J gene TRBJ2-5; weak D call: TRBD2 (5 bases). Sequencing input: PBMCs. The CDR3 DNA sequence: TGCGCCAGCAGCTTGGATGGACTCGAAGAGACCCAGTACTTC. Its translation: CASSLDGLEETQYF. Full variable domain (rest looked up from reference TRBV5-1 and TRBJ2-5): KAGVTQTPRYLIKTRGQQVTLSCSPISGHRSVSWYQQTPGQGLQFLFEYFSETQRNKGNFPGRFSGRQFSNSRSEMNVSTLELGDSALYLCASSLDGLEETQYFGPGTRLLVL.